This T cell receptor (beta chain) derives from a study of shared clonotypes between healthy human individuals. Some clones are missing from TCRdb's copy, which holds only in-frame ones; the method was immunoSEQ multiplex PCR. This sample has about 680,000 clones, with around 73% found just once. Study findings and constraints: In several donors, around 5.5% of naive CD4 clonotypes appeared in common.

About this clone: The target antigen is unknown.

The CDR3 sequence is 14 residues long. Trimming pared 2 bases from V and 7 bases from J, leaving 12 bases between. Per the germline V gene, CDR1 is SGHNT and CDR2 is YYREEE (reference sequence). This TCR was sampled from a woman younger than 45 in good health. The V gene is TRBV5-4, the J gene TRBJ1-4, with no clear D. The sequenced sample was memory CD4+ T cells sorted from blood. Subset noted: CD45RA-negative fraction. The CDR3 here is CASSLSGVSEKLFF. CDR3 DNA: TGTGCCAGCAGCTTATCCGGGGTCAGTGAAAAACTGTTTTTT.